These 5 T cell receptor beta chains share one sample of origin, sequenced in a study of blood T cell repertoires in COVID-19. The repertoire was sequenced with immunoSEQ multiplex PCR; TCRdb's copy has only in-frame clones and lacks some. The repertoire holds 70,000 to 95,000 clones, with 75% to 85% as singletons. The specimen sequenced was peripheral blood. The receptors come from a woman in her fifties or sixties with acute or convalescent COVID-19.

This chain links TRBV2 with TRBJ1-2; 9 nucleotides line up with TRBD1. The junction had 3 bases not matched to a gene; V was cut back by 4 bases and J by 3 bases. The CDR3 spans 14 residues. CDR1 and CDR2 (germline): SNHLY, FYNNEI. The CDR3 region has the DNA TGTGCCAGCAGTGCCGACAGGGGGGACTATGGCTACACCTTC. Its translation: CASSADRGDYGYTF.

This clone has a single count. J is TRBJ1-1 and V is TRBV5-1, with a possible D match to TRBD1 (6 bases). The CDR3 totals 14 residues. With 0 bases removed from V and 1 base from J, the gap between germline ends came to 7 bases. Germline CDR1 is SGHRS and CDR2 is YFSETQ. The CDR3 DNA reads as TGCGCCAGCAGCTTGGGGGACAAGAACACTGAAGCTTTCTTT. Its protein is CASSLGDKNTEAFF.

V and J are TRBV30 and TRBJ2-7, with 8 bases fitting TRBD2. The germline V gene encodes CDR1 GTSNPN and CDR2 SVGIG (reference sequence). V was pared by 5 bases and J by 6 bases, with 12 bases of the junction left unmatched. The CDR3 covers 14 residues. The CDR3: CAWARGSGSLEQYF. CDR3 bases: TGTGCCTGGGCCCGGGGCAGCGGGAGCCTCGAGCAGTACTTC.

The chain is built from TRBV7-2 and TRBJ1-5; the D is unclear. The CDR3 runs to 14 residues. V dropped 1 base and J dropped 3 bases, with 7 bases sitting between them. CDR1 is SGHTA and CDR2 is FQGNSA in the germline V gene. The CDR3, as DNA: TGTGCCAGCAGCTTAGTCCCTTACAATCAGCCCCAGCATTTT. It is translated as CASSLVPYNQPQHF.

The chain is built from TRBV28 and TRBJ1-5; 9 bases are a match to TRBD1. The ends lost 6 bases at V and 4 bases at J; junction bases unmatched: 7. CDR1 is MDHEN and CDR2 is SYDVKM in the germline V gene. CDR3 length equals 15 residues. CDR3 loop: CASRPWDRVNQPQHF. CDR3 DNA sequence: TGTGCCAGCAGACCCTGGGACAGGGTGAATCAGCCCCAGCATTTT.